The rows below give T cell receptor beta chains drawn from one sample of a study of cytomegalovirus exposure and HLA in healthy donors. This table comes from immunoSEQ multiplex PCR, and its TCRdb copy is limited to in-frame clones, with some not included. The table lists approximately 150,000 clones, nearly 70% of them singletons, with under 11% in the top ten. Sequenced material: PBMCs. The receptors originated from a young man in good health and CMV-seropositive. Both conserved end residues are part of each CDR3. A D gene is named only where the DNA matches it firmly. Clone size is not always given. Where it is, it says once, few, many or a class for expanded clones.

TRBJ2-3,.,TRBV21-1,few,TGTGCCAGCAGCAAGACGGTCCGGGAGTATACAGATACGCAGTATTTT,CASSKTVREYTDTQYF
TRBJ1-2,.,TRBV6-5,once,TGTGCCAGCAGTCCCCCAGGGAATCTGGGCTATGGCTACATCTTC,CASSPPGNLGYGYIF
TRBJ2-3,TRBD1,TRBV30,.,TGTGCCTGGAGTACCCTACAGGGGGCAGATACGCAGTATTTT,CAWSTLQGADTQYF
TRBJ1-5,.,TRBV11-2,.,TGTGCCAGCAGCCTGGAGAGGTGGGTCAATCAGCCCCAGCATTTT,CASSLERWVNQPQHF
TRBJ1-1,.,TRBV7-2,.,TGTGCCAGCAGCTCCAACCGGGAAATTTGGACTGAAGCTTTCTTT,CASSSNREIWTEAFF
TRBJ2-7,TRBD2,TRBV7-8,.,TGTGCCAGCAGCTTAGATCTAGCGGGAGCCTCCTACGAGCAGTACTTC,CASSLDLAGASYEQYF
TRBJ2-7,TRBD2,TRBV6-6,once,TGTGCCAGCAGGTATGGGCGGGAGAACTACGAGCAGTACTTC,CASRYGRENYEQYF
TRBJ2-7,TRBD2,TRBV27,.,TGTGCCAGCAGGATTTTAGGGACTAGCGGGAGTGACGAGCAGTACTTC,CASRILGTSGSDEQYF
TRBJ2-5,TRBD1,TRBV5-1,once,TGCGCCAGCAGCTTAGGGGACAGAGTCCAAGAGACCCAGTACTTC,CASSLGDRVQETQYF
TRBJ1-2,TRBD1,TRBV6-5,.,TGTGCTTCAGCCCGGGACAGTAACTATGGCTACACCTTC,CASARDSNYGYTF
TRBJ2-1,.,TRBV30,.,TGTGCCTGGAGTGTACGAGTTGAGCAGTTCTTC,CAWSVRVEQFF
TRBJ2-1,TRBD2,TRBV5-4,.,TGTGCCAGCAGCTTGGTTAGCGGGGAGTACAATGTGCAGTTCTTC,CASSLVSGEYNVQFF
TRBJ2-5,TRBD2,TRBV5-1,.,TGCGCCAGCAGCCGACTAGCGGGAGGCCATCAGAACCAAGAGACCCAGTACTTC,CASSRLAGGHQNQETQYF
TRBJ1-3,.,TRBV6-1,.,TGTGCCAGCAGTGGAATGGGACATTTTGGAAACACCATATATTTT,CASSGMGHFGNTIYF
TRBJ2-7,.,TRBV14,.,TGTGCCAGCAGCCCCCCGGGAGCAACCTACGAGCAGTACTTC,CASSPPGATYEQYF
TRBJ2-1,.,TRBV7-2,.,TGTGCCAGCAGCACCCTTCCGACTAGTTCCTACAATGAGCAGTTCTTC,CASSTLPTSSYNEQFF
TRBJ2-3,TRBD2,TRBV5-4,.,TGTGCCAGCAGCTTCGGCCTTACTAGCGGGAGGACGAGCACAGATATGCAGTATTTT,CASSFGLTSGRTSTDMQYF